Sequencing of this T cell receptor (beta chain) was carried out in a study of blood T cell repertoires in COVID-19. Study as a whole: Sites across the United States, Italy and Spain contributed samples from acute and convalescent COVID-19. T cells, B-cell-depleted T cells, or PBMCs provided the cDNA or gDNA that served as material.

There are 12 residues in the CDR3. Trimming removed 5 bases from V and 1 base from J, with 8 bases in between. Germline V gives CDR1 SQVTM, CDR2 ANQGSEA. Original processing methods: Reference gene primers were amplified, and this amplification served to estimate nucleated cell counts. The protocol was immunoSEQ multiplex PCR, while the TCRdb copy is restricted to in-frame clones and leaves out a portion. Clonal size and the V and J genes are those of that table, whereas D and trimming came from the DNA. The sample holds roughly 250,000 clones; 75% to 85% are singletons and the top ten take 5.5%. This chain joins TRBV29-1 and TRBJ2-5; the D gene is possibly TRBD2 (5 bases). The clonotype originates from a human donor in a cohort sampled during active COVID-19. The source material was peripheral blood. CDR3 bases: TGCAGCGTTTCCGCGGGCCAAGAGACCCAGTACTTC. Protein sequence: CSVSAGQETQYF.